Listed here are 3 T cell receptor beta chains from one sample, sequenced in a study of blood T cell repertoires in COVID-19. The repertoire was sequenced with immunoSEQ multiplex PCR; TCRdb's copy has only in-frame clones and lacks some. This table holds roughly 80,000 clones, around four fifths found once. The sequenced sample was peripheral blood. All receptors derive from a human donor in a cohort sampled during active COVID-19.

This sequence joins TRBV5-6 and TRBJ2-1, with D maybe TRBD1 (6 bases). The CDR3 runs 11 residues. Trimming cost V 1 base and J 14 bases, with 10 bases left between them. Germline CDR1 reads SGHDT; CDR2 reads YYEEEE. This chain's CDR3 is CASSLTGYEFF. Here the CDR3 DNA reads TGTGCCAGCAGCTTGACAGGGTACGAGTTCTTC.

CDR3 coding DNA: TGCGCCAGCAGCTTTCCTAGCGGGGGGGCTAGTAATGAGCAGTTCTTC. It codes for CASSFPSGGASNEQFF. The rearrangement links TRBV5-1 to TRBJ2-1; 12 bases agree with TRBD2. Germline V lookup: CDR1 SGHRS, CDR2 YFSETQ. The CDR3 spans 16 residues. V shed 2 bases and J 7 bases; nucleotides not matched to a gene: 7. Based on the CDR3 plus reference TRBV5-1 and TRBJ2-1, the full variable domain is KAGVTQTPRYLIKTRGQQVTLSCSPISGHRSVSWYQQTPGQGLQFLFEYFSETQRNKGNFPGRFSGRQFSNSRSEMNVSTLELGDSALYLCASSFPSGGASNEQFFGPGTRLTVL.

Notes on this clone: One end of the junction fails to match germline, which may point to a read error. The chain links TRBV10-3 to TRBJ1-2, with D maybe TRBD1 (6 bases). The CDR3 contains 13 residues. Looked up from germline, CDR1 is ENHRY and CDR2 is SYGVKD. Written as DNA, the CDR3 is TGTGCCCTCAGACAGGCCCCTAACTATGGCTACACCTTC. This sequence encodes CALRQAPNYGYTF.